This TCR beta chain was identified during a study of a mutant IDH1 vaccine in newly diagnosed glioma. In the study overall: Across weeks 1, 3, 5, 7, 11, 15, 19 and 23, patients received a vaccination each time, eight in all. Either 4-6 weeks after radiotherapy alone or alongside temozolomide, vaccination was begun. Males made up 62.5% and females approximately 38% of treated patients, whose mean age was approximately 43 years.

Overall study results and limits: Among patients, around 93% showed immune responses induced by the vaccine.

The sample's time point: week 11, during vaccination. One vaccine dose held 300 ug of mutant IDH1 20-mer peptide and came with topical imiquimod. Measured with immunoSEQ multiplex PCR; TCRdb has only the in-frame clones, and not every one. The sample yields tens of thousands of clones, 84% seen once. With 4 bases removed from V and 5 bases from J, the gap between germline ends came to 18 bases. This CDR3 is built from 15 residues. Germline V CDR1 and CDR2: SGDLS, YYNGEE. About this clone itself: The antigen remains unidentified.

The sequence was collected from a man younger than 40 with glioma. Sample: PBMCs, taken from a glioma patient whose treatment included an IDH1 peptide vaccine. The J gene is TRBJ2-5, the V gene TRBV9; tentative D call: TRBD2 (7 bases). The CDR3 loop reads CASSPRGGKVETQYF. The DNA of the CDR3 is TGTGCCAGCAGCCCTAGGGGGGGAAAAGTGGAGACCCAGTACTTC.